The rows below give T cell receptor beta chains drawn from one sample of a study of OX40 agonist ivuxolimab in advanced cancers. TCRdb's copy holds only in-frame clones and misses some; the assay was immunoSEQ multiplex PCR. The sample shows over 85,000 clones, over 85% of them seen only once. The sample here was CD4+ or CD8+ T cells sorted from blood, taken in a trial of the OX40 agonist ivuxolimab. The receptors originated from an adult with an advanced solid tumor such as melanoma, head and neck, liver or kidney cancer. Each CDR3 is given with its conserved first and last residue. D genes are given only for firm matches. Size is omitted from some rows. Given values are once, few, many or a class for expanded clones.

clone size: .; V gene: TRBV28; D gene: .; J gene: TRBJ2-2; CDR3 DNA: TGTGCCAGCACCCAACTCACCGGGGAGCTGTTTTTT; CDR3 protein: CASTQLTGELFF
clone size: .; V gene: TRBV7-8; D gene: .; J gene: TRBJ1-2; CDR3 DNA: TGTGCCAGCAGTCCCTGGGGCTATGGCTACACCTTC; CDR3 protein: CASSPWGYGYTF
clone size: .; V gene: TRBV19; D gene: .; J gene: TRBJ2-5; CDR3 DNA: TGTGCCAGTAACAAGAACCGGGCCCAAGAGACCCAGTACTTC; CDR3 protein: CASNKNRAQETQYF
clone size: .; V gene: TRBV5-1; D gene: .; J gene: TRBJ1-2; CDR3 DNA: TGCGCCAGCAGCTGGGAAACAGGGAACTATGGCTACACCTTC; CDR3 protein: CASSWETGNYGYTF
clone size: .; V gene: TRBV9; D gene: .; J gene: TRBJ2-5; CDR3 DNA: TGTGCCAGCACCCAAGATGGGGAGACCCAGTACTTC; CDR3 protein: CASTQDGETQYF
clone size: .; V gene: TRBV28; D gene: TRBD1; J gene: TRBJ2-7; CDR3 DNA: TGTGCCAGCAAACAGGGGCGCAAGGTCTACGAGCAGTACTTC; CDR3 protein: CASKQGRKVYEQYF
clone size: once; V gene: TRBV11-2; D gene: .; J gene: TRBJ1-2; CDR3 DNA: TGTGCCAGCAGCTCCCGGACAGCTTCTAACTATGGCTACACCTTC; CDR3 protein: CASSSRTASNYGYTF
clone size: .; V gene: TRBV30; D gene: .; J gene: TRBJ1-3; CDR3 DNA: TGTGCCTGGACGTTCCAATACCTGTCGGACGCACGAAACACCATATATTTT; CDR3 protein: CAWTFQYLSDARNTIYF
clone size: .; V gene: TRBV6-6; D gene: .; J gene: TRBJ1-2; CDR3 DNA: TGTGCCAGCAGGGCCTCCGGGACCGATTATGGCTACACCTTC; CDR3 protein: CASRASGTDYGYTF
clone size: .; V gene: TRBV28; D gene: TRBD2; J gene: TRBJ2-5; CDR3 DNA: TGTGCCAGCAGCTCCCTCAGAGGACTAGCGGGAGGAGAGACCCAGTACTTC; CDR3 protein: CASSSLRGLAGGETQYF
clone size: .; V gene: TRBV10-1; D gene: .; J gene: TRBJ1-6; CDR3 DNA: TGCGCCAGGCTCAGAGAGGCGGCCATAGGACCCCTCCACTTT; CDR3 protein: CARLREAAIGPLHF
clone size: .; V gene: TRBV29-1; D gene: .; J gene: TRBJ1-1; CDR3 DNA: TGCAGCGTTGGATCAGGGGTGAACACTGAAGCTTTCTTT; CDR3 protein: CSVGSGVNTEAFF
clone size: .; V gene: TRBV11-1; D gene: .; J gene: TRBJ1-1; CDR3 DNA: TGTGCCAGCAGCTTAGGTACCCTTCCGAACACTGAAGCTTTCTTT; CDR3 protein: CASSLGTLPNTEAFF
clone size: .; V gene: TRBV25-1; D gene: TRBD2; J gene: TRBJ2-1; CDR3 DNA: TGTGCCAGCAGTGAATCCAGCGGGGGTTACAATGAGCAGTTCTTC; CDR3 protein: CASSESSGGYNEQFF
clone size: .; V gene: TRBV4-2; D gene: .; J gene: TRBJ2-7; CDR3 DNA: TGTGCCAGCAGCCTTCTGGTGGGGGACGCTTACGAGCAGTACTTC; CDR3 protein: CASSLLVGDAYEQYF
clone size: .; V gene: TRBV9; D gene: .; J gene: TRBJ2-3; CDR3 DNA: TGTGCCAGCAGCGTGCGGGGTAACACAGATACGCAGTATTTT; CDR3 protein: CASSVRGNTDTQYF
clone size: .; V gene: TRBV30; D gene: .; J gene: TRBJ1-2; CDR3 DNA: TGTGCCTGGATCACACCGAACTATGGCTACACCTTC; CDR3 protein: CAWITPNYGYTF
clone size: .; V gene: TRBV5-4; D gene: TRBD2; J gene: TRBJ2-3; CDR3 DNA: TGTGCCAGCAGCCGAGCGGGAGTCGGGACAGATACGCAGTATTTT; CDR3 protein: CASSRAGVGTDTQYF
clone size: .; V gene: TRBV7-9; D gene: .; J gene: TRBJ2-7; CDR3 DNA: TGTGCCAGCAGCCCCTACAGCAACTCCTACGAGCAGTACTTC; CDR3 protein: CASSPYSNSYEQYF
clone size: .; V gene: TRBV5-4; D gene: TRBD1; J gene: TRBJ1-2; CDR3 DNA: TGTGCCAGCAGCTTCCCCAGGGGGTCGCCTCTATATGGCTACACCTTC; CDR3 protein: CASSFPRGSPLYGYTF
clone size: .; V gene: TRBV10-3; D gene: .; J gene: TRBJ2-7; CDR3 DNA: TGTGCCATCTCGGACAGCTCCTACGAGCAGTACTTC; CDR3 protein: CAISDSSYEQYF
clone size: .; V gene: TRBV28; D gene: TRBD2; J gene: TRBJ2-1; CDR3 DNA: TGTGCCAGCAGTTCTCTAGCGGGAGATGCCTACAATGAGCAGTTCTTC; CDR3 protein: CASSSLAGDAYNEQFF
clone size: .; V gene: TRBV4-1; D gene: .; J gene: TRBJ1-6; CDR3 DNA: TGCGCCAGCAGCCGTGGACGGAGCTCCTATAATTCACCCCTCCACTTT; CDR3 protein: CASSRGRSSYNSPLHF
clone size: .; V gene: TRBV7-2; D gene: .; J gene: TRBJ1-2; CDR3 DNA: TGTGCCAGCAGCCCACACCTTAGGGGGAGGGCTAACTATGGCTACACCTTC; CDR3 protein: CASSPHLRGRANYGYTF
clone size: .; V gene: TRBV29-1; D gene: .; J gene: TRBJ1-1; CDR3 DNA: TGCAGCGCCGTCCCGGGGTGGATGAACACTGAAGCTTTCTTT; CDR3 protein: CSAVPGWMNTEAFF
clone size: .; V gene: TRBV2; D gene: .; J gene: TRBJ2-7; CDR3 DNA: TGTGCCAGCAGGGCAGGGTACTACGAGCAGTACTTC; CDR3 protein: CASRAGYYEQYF
clone size: .; V gene: TRBV9; D gene: TRBD1; J gene: TRBJ2-1; CDR3 DNA: TGTGCCAGCAGCGTCGGACAGGGGGCCTACAATGAGCAGTTCTTC; CDR3 protein: CASSVGQGAYNEQFF
clone size: .; V gene: TRBV27; D gene: TRBD2; J gene: TRBJ2-6; CDR3 DNA: TGTGCCAGCAGTCCCGTGAGCGGGGGACTCTCTGGGGCCAACGTCCTGACTTTC; CDR3 protein: CASSPVSGGLSGANVLTF
clone size: .; V gene: TRBV29-1; D gene: TRBD1; J gene: TRBJ1-5; CDR3 DNA: TGCAGCGTTTCGACAGGGATGGATCAGCCCCAGCATTTT; CDR3 protein: CSVSTGMDQPQHF
clone size: .; V gene: TRBV4-3; D gene: TRBD2; J gene: TRBJ2-3; CDR3 DNA: TGCGCCAGCAGCCAAGATGTCGGTTGGAGCGGGAGTTCCGATACGCAGTATTTT; CDR3 protein: CASSQDVGWSGSSDTQYF
clone size: .; V gene: TRBV6-1; D gene: .; J gene: TRBJ1-1; CDR3 DNA: TGTGCCAGCAGTGAGGGAGGTCTGGGCACTGAAGCTTTCTTT; CDR3 protein: CASSEGGLGTEAFF
clone size: .; V gene: TRBV7-8; D gene: .; J gene: TRBJ1-1; CDR3 DNA: TGTGCCAGCAGCTTAGCCCAGATGAACACTGAAGCTTTCTTT; CDR3 protein: CASSLAQMNTEAFF
clone size: .; V gene: TRBV18; D gene: TRBD1; J gene: TRBJ1-4; CDR3 DNA: TGTGCCAGCTCACCACCCGGACAGGGGGATGAAAAACTGTTTTTT; CDR3 protein: CASSPPGQGDEKLFF
clone size: once; V gene: TRBV5-4; D gene: .; J gene: TRBJ2-7; CDR3 DNA: TGTGCCAGCAGCATACAGGCTCCCTCGGGGGAGCAGTACTTC; CDR3 protein: CASSIQAPSGEQYF
clone size: .; V gene: TRBV5-8; D gene: TRBD1; J gene: TRBJ2-5; CDR3 DNA: TGTGCCAGCAGCTCCGAAGGGACAGGGGGCGGGGAAGAGACCCAGTACTTC; CDR3 protein: CASSSEGTGGGEETQYF
clone size: .; V gene: TRBV11-3; D gene: .; J gene: TRBJ2-5; CDR3 DNA: TGTGCCAGCAGCAGAGGGACTTCTCAAGAGACCCAGTACTTC; CDR3 protein: CASSRGTSQETQYF
clone size: .; V gene: TRBV19; D gene: .; J gene: TRBJ1-5; CDR3 DNA: TGTGCCAGTAGTGCTCAAGTTCAGCCCCAGCATTTT; CDR3 protein: CASSAQVQPQHF
clone size: .; V gene: TRBV18; D gene: .; J gene: TRBJ1-3; CDR3 DNA: TGTGCCAGCTCACAAAACCACGGGATCTCTGGAAACACCATATATTTT; CDR3 protein: CASSQNHGISGNTIYF
clone size: .; V gene: TRBV7-2; D gene: .; J gene: TRBJ1-6; CDR3 DNA: TGTGCCAGCACCGAGGATCCCTCCAGGGATTCACCCCTCCACTTT; CDR3 protein: CASTEDPSRDSPLHF